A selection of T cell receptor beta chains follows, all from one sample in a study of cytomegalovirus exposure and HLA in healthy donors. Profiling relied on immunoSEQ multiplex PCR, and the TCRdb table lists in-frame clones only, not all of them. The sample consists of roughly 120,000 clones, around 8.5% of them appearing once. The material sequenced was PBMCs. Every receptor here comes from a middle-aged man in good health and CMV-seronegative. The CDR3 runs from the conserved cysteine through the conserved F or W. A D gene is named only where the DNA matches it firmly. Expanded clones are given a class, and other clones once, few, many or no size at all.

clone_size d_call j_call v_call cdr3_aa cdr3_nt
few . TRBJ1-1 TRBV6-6 CASTLQSTEAFF TGTGCCAGCACCTTACAGAGCACTGAAGCTTTCTTT
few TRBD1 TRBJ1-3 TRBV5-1 CASSATGEGGNTIYF TGCGCCAGCAGCGCCACAGGGGAAGGTGGAAACACCATATATTTT
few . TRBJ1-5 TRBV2 CASTLGQISNQPQHF TGTGCCAGCACCCTCGGACAGATTAGCAATCAGCCCCAGCATTTT
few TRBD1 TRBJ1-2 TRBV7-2 CASSPGQGPGYTF TGTGCCAGCAGCCCGGGACAGGGACCTGGCTACACCTTC
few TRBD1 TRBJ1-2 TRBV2 CASSDGAGGGYTF TGTGCCAGCAGTGATGGGGCAGGGGGCGGCTACACCTTC
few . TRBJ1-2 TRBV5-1 CASSSNRDGGYTF TGCGCCAGCAGCTCTAACAGGGATGGGGGCTACACCTTC
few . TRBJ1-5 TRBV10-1 CASSESRDQPQHF TGCGCCAGCAGTGAGTCGAGGGATCAGCCCCAGCATTTT
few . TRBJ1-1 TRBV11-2 CASSATGAMAEAFF TGTGCCAGCAGCGCGACAGGAGCGATGGCTGAAGCTTTCTTT
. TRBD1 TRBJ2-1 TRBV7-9 CAGGTGGFDEQFF TGTGCCGGGGGGACAGGGGGTTTCGATGAGCAGTTCTTC
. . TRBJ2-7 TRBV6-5 CASIREESSYEQYF TGTGCCAGCATCAGGGAGGAGAGCTCCTACGAGCAGTACTTC
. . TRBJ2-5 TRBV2 CASRKGERETQYF TGTGCCAGCAGGAAGGGGGAGAGAGAGACCCAGTACTTC
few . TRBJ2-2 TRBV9 CASRKGKAGELFF TGTGCCAGCAGGAAGGGGAAAGCCGGGGAGCTGTTTTTT
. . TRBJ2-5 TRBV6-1 CASQGAETQYF TGTGCCAGCCAGGGCGCGGAGACCCAGTACTTC
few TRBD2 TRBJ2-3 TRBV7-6 CASSLLVAGGSDTQYF TGTGCCAGCAGCCTTTTGGTAGCGGGGGGATCAGATACGCAGTATTTT
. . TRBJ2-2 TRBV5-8 CASSATRNTGELFF TGTGCCAGCAGCGCGACAAGGAACACCGGGGAGCTGTTTTTT
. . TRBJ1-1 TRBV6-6 CASSYSSSRRTEAFF TGTGCCAGCAGTTACTCGTCTTCCAGGAGGACTGAAGCTTTCTTT
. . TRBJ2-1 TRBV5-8 CASSLGDNQGNEQFF TGTGCCAGCAGCTTGGGGGACAACCAAGGGAATGAGCAGTTCTTC
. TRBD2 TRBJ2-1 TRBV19 CASRIGPAGLEQFF TGTGCCAGTAGAATAGGGCCAGCGGGACTTGAGCAGTTCTTC
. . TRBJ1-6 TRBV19 CASSRVQGDNSPLHF TGTGCCAGTAGTAGAGTACAGGGTGATAATTCACCCCTCCACTTT
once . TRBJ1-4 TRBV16 CASSPDGGPNEKLFF TGTGCCAGCAGCCCTGATGGAGGGCCCAATGAAAAACTGTTTTTT
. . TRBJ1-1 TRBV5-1 CASSLEGMGTEAFF TGCGCCAGCAGCTTAGAGGGTATGGGCACTGAAGCTTTCTTT
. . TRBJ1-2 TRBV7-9 CASSLDLRENYGYTF TGTGCCAGCAGCTTAGACCTCAGGGAAAACTATGGCTACACCTTC